This is a list of T cell receptor beta chains from one sample in a study of T cells in Graves' hyperthyroidism and ophthalmopathy. MiXCR, run by TCRdb on the multiplex PCR reads, gives a single entry per CDR3 protein. The sample has fewer than 450,000 distinct CDR3 sequences; roughly 17% are singletons. Sequencing was done on a sample of blood. The receptors were gathered from a woman aged 25-40 years with Graves' hyperthyroidism that later progressed to Graves' ophthalmopathy. The CDR3 runs from the conserved cysteine through the conserved F or W. A D gene is named only where the DNA matches it firmly. Rows give clone size only sometimes, using once, few, many, or a class for an expanded clone.

many,TRBD1,TRBV6-1,TRBJ1-1,CASSYRLQGVDTEAFF,TGTGCCAGCAGTTACCGATTACAGGGGGTGGACACTGAAGCTTTCTTT
many,TRBD1,TRBV10-2,TRBJ1-2,CASSERQGRGGYTF,TGCGCCAGCAGTGAGCGACAGGGACGCGGGGGCTACACCTTC
many,.,TRBV7-2,TRBJ2-7,CASSLTGGKYEQYF,TGTGCCAGCAGCTTAACTGGGGGGAAATACGAGCAGTACTTC
.,.,TRBV10-2,TRBJ2-1,CASRTGLGSYNEQFF,TGCGCCAGCAGGACCGGACTTGGCTCCTACAATGAGCAGTTCTTC
many,.,TRBV29-1,TRBJ1-1,CSVFLRGAAFF,TGCAGCGTCTTTCTGAGGGGCGCAGCTTTCTTT
few,TRBD1,TRBV19,TRBJ2-6,CASSETGKDNSGANVLTF,TGTGCCAGTAGTGAGACAGGGAAAGACAACTCTGGGGCCAACGTCCTGACTTTC
few,TRBD2,TRBV9,TRBJ2-3,CASSGTSGRTDTQYF,TGTGCCAGCAGCGGAACTAGCGGGAGAACAGATACGCAGTATTTT
many,TRBD1,TRBV7-9,TRBJ1-5,CASSLGTGNQPQHF,TGTGCCAGCAGTTTAGGGACAGGGAATCAGCCCCAGCATTTT
many,TRBD2,TRBV7-9,TRBJ2-1,CASSLEQLAGFNEQFF,TGTGCCAGCAGCTTAGAGCAGCTAGCGGGCTTCAATGAGCAGTTCTTC
few,.,TRBV12-3/TRBV12-4,TRBJ2-1,CASTDPYYHNEQFF,TGTGCCAGCACCGACCCATACTACCACAATGAGCAGTTCTTC
many,.,TRBV18,TRBJ2-3,CASSLLGHGQDTQYF,TGTGCCAGCTCACTCCTGGGACACGGCCAAGATACGCAGTATTTT
.,TRBD1,TRBV7-9,TRBJ2-5,CASSPNPRDRVGQETQYF,TGTGCCAGCAGCCCCAATCCACGGGACAGGGTCGGGCAAGAGACCCAGTACTTC
many,TRBD2,TRBV30,TRBJ2-7,CAWSKLAGGEQYF,TGTGCCTGGAGTAAACTAGCGGGAGGCGAGCAGTACTTC
many,.,TRBV7-9,TRBJ1-4,CASSFSHVNEKLFF,TGTGCCAGCAGCTTTTCTCACGTTAATGAAAAACTGTTTTTT
.,.,TRBV4-1,TRBJ2-6,CASSQGLAAGANVLTF,TGCGCCAGCAGCCAAGGTTTGGCAGCTGGGGCCAACGTCCTGACTTTC
many,.,TRBV11-2,TRBJ2-7,CASSLDLGLEQYF,TGTGCCAGCAGCTTAGATTTGGGGCTCGAGCAGTACTTC
.,TRBD1,TRBV10-1,TRBJ2-7,CASRVGGQGLRGQYF,TGCGCCAGCAGAGTCGGGGGACAGGGACTACGAGGGCAGTACTTC
.,.,TRBV2,TRBJ2-5,CASSVKSPQETQYF,TGTGCCAGCAGTGTTAAGTCTCCCCAAGAGACCCAGTACTTC
many,.,TRBV7-2,TRBJ2-3,CASSPLGQSTDTQYF,TGTGCCAGCAGCCCACTAGGACAGAGCACAGATACGCAGTATTTT
many,.,TRBV18,TRBJ2-7,CASSPPQGTLYEQYF,TGTGCCAGCTCACCACCGCAGGGGACTCTCTACGAGCAGTACTTC
.,.,TRBV5-1,TRBJ2-1,CASSLGMGGLDNEQFF,TGCGCCAGCAGCTTGGGTATGGGGGGGCTTGACAATGAGCAGTTCTTC
many,.,TRBV18,TRBJ2-2,CASSPGQLNTGELFF,TGTGCCAGCTCACCAGGGCAACTGAACACCGGGGAGCTGTTTTTT
.,TRBD2,TRBV29-1,TRBJ2-3,CSVPTSGRTDTQYF,TGCAGCGTGCCTACTAGCGGGAGAACAGATACGCAGTATTTT
few,.,TRBV14,TRBJ2-6,CASSQDLGFTGANVLTF,TGTGCCAGCAGCCAAGATTTAGGGTTTACTGGGGCCAACGTCCTGACTTTC
.,TRBD1,TRBV19,TRBJ2-6,CASRENRGDIVGANVLTF,TGTGCCAGTCGAGAGAACAGGGGAGATATCGTTGGGGCCAACGTCCTGACTTTC
many,.,TRBV20-1,TRBJ1-3,CSARALVVNTIYF,TGCAGTGCTAGAGCCCTCGTTGTAAACACCATATATTTT
.,TRBD1,TRBV5-6,TRBJ2-7,CASSFIGQGSYEQYF,TGTGCCAGCAGCTTCATCGGACAGGGTTCCTACGAGCAGTACTTC
many,TRBD1,TRBV5-1,TRBJ2-7,CASSPEGTGGTYEQYF,TGCGCCAGCAGCCCCGAGGGCACAGGGGGAACCTACGAGCAGTACTTC
.,.,TRBV20-1,TRBJ2-3,CRAIPGGPNTQYF,TGCAGAGCAATTCCCGGGGGTCCCAATACGCAGTATTTT
many,.,TRBV11-3,TRBJ2-1,CASSLDTGPNEQFF,TGTGCCAGCAGCTTAGATACAGGACCTAATGAGCAGTTCTTC
.,TRBD1,TRBV6-2/TRBV6-3,TRBJ2-5,CASSTGTGPMETQYF,TGTGCCAGCAGTACCGGGACAGGGCCGATGGAGACCCAGTACTTC
many,.,TRBV27,TRBJ1-2,CASSLTGAANYGYTF,TGTGCCAGCAGTTTGACGGGGGCAGCTAACTATGGCTACACCTTC
.,.,TRBV7-9,TRBJ2-5,CASSLVGDLIFQETQYF,TGTGCCAGCAGCCTAGTAGGGGACTTGATCTTCCAAGAGACCCAGTACTTC
once,.,TRBV4-2,TRBJ2-2,CASSQEETVPGELFF,TGTGCCAGCAGCCAAGAAGAGACAGTTCCCGGGGAGCTGTTTTTT
many,.,TRBV5-1,TRBJ1-1,CASSLEQGETEAFF,TGCGCCAGCAGCTTGGAACAGGGAGAGACTGAAGCTTTCTTT
.,.,TRBV7-9,TRBJ2-7,CASSGLEQYF,TGTGCCAGCAGCGGTCTTGAGCAGTACTTC
.,.,TRBV27,TRBJ1-2,CASSIRGNNYGYTF,TGTGCCAGCAGTATCAGGGGAAACAACTATGGCTACACCTTC
many,.,TRBV6-1,TRBJ2-7,CASNRGGTSYEQYF,TGTGCCAGCAATCGTGGGGGAACCTCCTACGAGCAGTACTTC
many,TRBD1,TRBV2,TRBJ2-6,CASGQGAGGANVLTF,TGTGCCAGCGGCCAGGGGGCGGGTGGGGCCAACGTCCTGACTTTC
few,.,TRBV19,TRBJ2-2,CASTITGGPGELFF,TGTGCCAGTACCATAACCGGTGGACCCGGGGAGCTGTTTTTT
few,TRBD1,TRBV19,TRBJ1-5,CASSTHDTGDNQPQHF,TGTGCCAGTAGTACGCATGATACAGGGGACAATCAGCCCCAGCATTTT
.,.,TRBV4-1,TRBJ2-3,CASSQASVSSTDTQYF,TGCGCCAGCAGCCAAGCTAGCGTGTCTAGCACAGATACGCAGTATTTT
many,.,TRBV5-1,TRBJ2-1,CASSERGQIGSYNEQFF,TGCGCCAGCAGCGAACGAGGACAGATAGGCTCCTACAATGAGCAGTTCTTC
.,.,TRBV15,TRBJ1-3,CATSRAIVDRSSGNTIYF,TGTGCCACCAGCAGAGCAATTGTTGACAGGAGCTCTGGAAACACCATATATTTT
.,TRBD2,TRBV5-6,TRBJ2-1,CASSYPGGAVGNEQFF,TGTGCCAGCAGCTATCCCGGGGGGGCGGTGGGAAATGAGCAGTTCTTC
.,.,TRBV20-1,TRBJ2-2,CSASGWGAEWNGELFF,TGCAGTGCTAGCGGTTGGGGGGCGGAATGGAACGGGGAGCTGTTTTTT
.,.,TRBV5-1,TRBJ2-1,CASSLVGPTVYNEQFF,TGCGCCAGCAGCTTGGTGGGCCCCACCGTGTACAATGAGCAGTTCTTC
.,.,TRBV14,TRBJ2-1,CASSQPEYNEQFF,TGTGCCAGCAGCCAGCCTGAATACAATGAGCAGTTCTTC
.,.,TRBV12-3/TRBV12-4,TRBJ1-2,CASSLQGYGHTF,TGTGCCAGCAGTCTACAGGGTTATGGCCACACCTTC
.,.,TRBV5-8,TRBJ2-1,CASSLRESSYNEQFF,TGTGCCAGCAGCTTACGGGAGAGCTCCTACAATGAGCAGTTCTTC
many,TRBD1,TRBV4-1,TRBJ2-1,CASSQTGTGDNEQFF,TGCGCCAGCAGCCAGACCGGGACAGGGGACAATGAGCAGTTCTTC
.,.,TRBV4-1,TRBJ2-3,CASSPGRVASTDTQYF,TGCGCCAGCAGCCCGGGACGGGTTGCTAGCACAGATACGCAGTATTTT
.,TRBD2,TRBV11-2,TRBJ2-1,CASSSIGLAGAVISVYNEQFF,TGTGCCAGCAGCTCTATCGGACTAGCGGGAGCCGTAATCTCTGTGTACAATGAGCAGTTCTTC
.,.,TRBV27,TRBJ2-3,CASRKGTSTDTQYF,TGTGCCAGCAGAAAGGGCACTAGCACAGATACGCAGTATTTT
.,.,TRBV20-1,TRBJ1-2,CSANTIYGYTF,TGCAGTGCTAATACCATCTATGGCTACACCTTC
.,TRBD1,TRBV28,TRBJ1-6,CASSLSGTGVYNSPLHF,TGTGCCAGCAGTTTATCCGGGACAGGGGTCTATAATTCACCCCTCCACTTT
.,TRBD2,TRBV12-3/TRBV12-4,TRBJ2-1,CASSLGLGLAGINEQFF,TGTGCCAGCAGTTTAGGGTTAGGACTAGCGGGCATCAATGAGCAGTTCTTC